This section outlines one T cell receptor (beta chain) sequence together with its context. The protocol was immunoSEQ multiplex PCR, while the TCRdb copy is restricted to in-frame clones and leaves out a portion. The sample comprises hundreds of thousands of clones, approximately 89% of which are singletons, and about 0.0094% rests with the top ten. Per the germline V gene, CDR1 is SGHTA and CDR2 is FQGNSA. This CDR3 has 14 residues. V gave up 4 bases and J gave up 0 bases, with 9 bases separating them. This sample was taken from a study of shared T cell receptors in the human thymus. These same records also appear under a second study, on human thymus T cells. That report adds: Thymic resections from corrective heart surgery supplied the tissue. Thymic and blood repertoires appeared to carry a bias in their V and J gene usage. Related research described thymic repertoires that were highly overlapping among unrelated individuals.

The clonotype originates from a boy under two years old with a congenital heart defect. Input material: thymocytes. This chain connects TRBV7-2 to TRBJ2-5; D remains ambiguous. The CDR3 coding sequence is TGTGCCAGCAGCTCGACACCTAACCAAGAGACCCAGTACTTC. Translation: CASSSTPNQETQYF.